A selection of T cell receptor beta chains follows, all from one sample in a study of somatic mutations in cytotoxic T cells in rheumatoid arthritis. The method was immunoSEQ multiplex PCR; TCRdb's version includes in-frame clones alone and lacks a portion of them. The sample holds some 14,000 clones, under 80% seen once. The sample taken for sequencing was CD8+ T cells sorted from blood. The receptors shown here come from an adult with rheumatoid arthritis. The conserved cysteine and the conserved F or W are not part of the CDR3 here. Fields, in order: clone size, V gene, CDR3 protein. Rows give clone size only sometimes, using once, few, many, or a class for an expanded clone.

abundance: few
v_gene: TRBV27
CDR3aa: ASSFRGTAYYEQY

abundance: NA
v_gene: TRBV7-8
CDR3aa: ASSLPRVGQGAFGEKLF

abundance: NA
v_gene: TRBV13
CDR3aa: ASSLGGGANSPLH

abundance: NA
v_gene: TRBV27
CDR3aa: ASWGSPNEQF

abundance: NA
v_gene: TRBV7-8
CDR3aa: ASSLAGLSYEQY

abundance: once
v_gene: TRBV7-9
CDR3aa: ASSRSYGDLKETQY

abundance: NA
v_gene: TRBV13
CDR3aa: ASSVSGRSYNEQF

abundance: NA
v_gene: TRBV27
CDR3aa: ASSLSTSGRPDTQY

abundance: NA
v_gene: TRBV7-8
CDR3aa: ASSQGQGTEAF

abundance: NA
v_gene: TRBV15
CDR3aa: ATSRNTGISWGYT

abundance: NA
v_gene: TRBV4-1
CDR3aa: ASSQDQTTAYGQY

abundance: NA
v_gene: TRBV30
CDR3aa: ACRDRVHEQY

abundance: NA
v_gene: TRBV11-2
CDR3aa: ASSLVGPEQY

abundance: NA
v_gene: TRBV28
CDR3aa: ASSLSQYRGTEAF

abundance: NA
v_gene: TRBV27
CDR3aa: ASSLAGVPYEQY

abundance: NA
v_gene: TRBV11-2
CDR3aa: ASSLGGYQPQH

abundance: NA
v_gene: TRBV9
CDR3aa: ATQGSGNTIY

abundance: NA
v_gene: TRBV5-5
CDR3aa: ASSPRRDRGADTQY

abundance: medium-sized
v_gene: TRBV4-1
CDR3aa: ASSQDPGGPAYEQY

abundance: NA
v_gene: TRBV5-6
CDR3aa: ASSKTGGDAEAF

abundance: NA
v_gene: TRBV27
CDR3aa: ASSFGAGYTEAF